Presented here are 31 T cell receptor beta chains from one specimen sequenced in a study of blood T cells in healthy people across ages. Through a sample-barcoded 5' primer and a J-beta primer mix, a second PCR was run for roughly 7 to 12 cycles. TCRdb reprocessed the 5' RACE reads via MiXCR and lists one record per CDR3 protein. The sample shows about 1 million distinct CDR3 sequences, under 30% of them seen only once. These data are also associated with another study on T cells of mothers and their children.

Sample: blood. The receptor set was obtained from a girl aged 2 to 9 in good health.

This sequence joins TRBV20-1 and TRBJ2-7; 9 bases agree with TRBD2. The CDR3 extends over 15 amino acids. The ends lost 0 bases at V and 0 bases at J; junction bases unmatched: 3. Germline V gives CDR1 DFQATT, CDR2 SNEGSKA (reference sequence). The DNA of the CDR3 is TGCAGTGCTAGAGATCCTAGCGGGACCTCCTACGAGCAGTACTTC. Translating it yields CSARDPSGTSYEQYF.

This clonotype was seen only a few times. The J gene is TRBJ1-4, the V gene TRBV13; perhaps TRBD1 as D (6 bases). Trimming took 5 bases from V and 0 from J, leaving 16 bases between them. Germline values: CDR1 PRHDT, CDR2 FYEKMQ (reference sequence). The CDR3 length is 17 residues. This CDR3 is CASSLRGRGATNEKLFF. The CDR3 coding sequence is TGTGCCAGCAGCCTAAGGGGCAGGGGTGCAACTAATGAAAAACTGTTTTTT.

The V and J genes are TRBV9 and TRBJ1-2; D not certain. Germline lookup yields CDR1 SGDLS and CDR2 YYNGEE. V was clipped by 3 bases and J by 1 base, with 13 bases between them. The CDR3 spans 15 residues. The CDR3 is CASSASGRVNYGYTF. CDR3 coding DNA: TGTGCCAGCAGCGCAAGTGGACGGGTTAACTATGGCTACACCTTC.

The J gene is TRBJ1-1, the V gene TRBV4-1; TRBD1 matches 10 bases. The V gene end was trimmed by 2 bases and the J gene end by 5 bases; junction bases not matched to a gene: 5. CDR1 is MGHRA, CDR2 YSYEKL, per germline. The CDR3 consists of 15 residues. The CDR3 nucleotides read TGCGCCAGCAGCCAATTGGGACAGGGGAGGACTGAAGCTTTCTTT. Protein: CASSQLGQGRTEAFF.

The chain employs TRBV12-5 and TRBJ2-6, with a tentative D call TRBD1 (6 bases). The germline gives CDR1 LGHNT, CDR2 FRNRAP. This CDR3 comprises 20 residues. V lost 3 bases and J lost 0, with 21 bases in between. The CDR3 is CASGFYAPGQTISGANVLTF. The CDR3 DNA reads as TGTGCTAGTGGTTTTTACGCCCCCGGACAGACAATCTCTGGGGCCAACGTCCTGACTTTC.

This sequence joins TRBV15 and TRBJ2-7, with TRBD1 identical over 9 bases. Losses at the gene ends were 0 bases for V and 7 bases for J; bases not matched to a gene: 16. Germline V gene sequence: CDR1 LNHNV, CDR2 YYDKDF (reference sequence). This CDR3 comprises 18 residues. The CDR3 loop is CATSRERLLQGAVLEQYF. CDR3 in DNA: TGTGCCACCAGCAGAGAGCGTCTCTTACAGGGGGCGGTACTAGAGCAGTACTTC.

The chain has TRBV4-2 and TRBJ2-4; 10 nucleotides match TRBD2. The germline V gene has CDR1 LGHNA and CDR2 YNFKEQ. This CDR3 spans 20 amino acids. The junction had 12 bases not matched to a gene; V was cut back by 1 base and J by 0 bases. The CDR3 bases are TGTGCCAGCAGCCAAGGCCCCACTAGCGGGATGAAGTTAGCCAAAAACATTCAGTACTTC. Its protein is CASSQGPTSGMKLAKNIQYF.

This chain joins TRBV20-1 and TRBJ2-2, with D possibly matching TRBD1 (5 bases). The CDR3 is 15 residues long. Per the germline V gene, CDR1 is DFQATT and CDR2 is SNEGSKA (reference sequence). V gave up 6 bases and J gave up 0 bases, with 14 bases separating them. CDR3 residues: CSATTGLANTGELFF. In nucleotides, the CDR3 is TGCAGTGCCACCACAGGCCTCGCGAACACCGGGGAGCTGTTTTTT.

V is TRBV20-1 and J is TRBJ2-5; D gene unclear. This CDR3 has 13 residues. Trimming took 3 bases from V and 2 from J, leaving 10 bases between them. CDR1 and CDR2 (germline): DFQATT, SNEGSKA (reference sequence). This chain's CDR3 is CSASFAPQETQYF. DNA of the CDR3: TGCAGTGCTAGTTTCGCGCCACAAGAGACCCAGTACTTC.

This clonotype appeared a few times. The chain carries TRBV6-2 or TRBV6-3 and TRBJ2-5; perhaps TRBD2 as D (6 bases). The DNA end lines up better with TRBJ2-7; the J call may be wrong. The germline gives CDR1 MNHEY, CDR2 SVGEGT. The CDR3 covers 14 residues. CDR3 sequence reads: CASRKGDSFYEQYF. CDR3 coding DNA: TGTGCCAGCAGGAAAGGGGACTCGTTCTACGAGCAGTACTTC.

This clonotype was seen only a few times. The chain recombines TRBV27 with TRBJ2-6; TRBD1 matches 8 bases. J lost 0 bases, V lost 6 bases, and 7 bases had no gene match. In germline, CDR1 is MNHEY, CDR2 SMNVEV (reference sequence). The CDR3 spans 17 residues. The CDR3 DNA sequence: TGTGCCAGCAGAAGAGGACAGGGCCTCTCTGGGGCCAACGTCCTGACTTTC. This gives the protein CASRRGQGLSGANVLTF. The full variable domain, its missing parts supplied by reference TRBV27 and TRBJ2-6, is EAQVTQNPRYLITVTGKKLTVTCSQNMNHEYMSWYRQDPGLGLRQIYYSMNVEVTDKGDVPEGYKVSRKEKRNFPLILESPSPNQTSLYFCASRRGQGLSGANVLTFGAGSRLTVL.

This chain connects TRBV20-1 to TRBJ2-5, with 8 bases fitting TRBD2. The V segment lost 3 bases and the J segment 5 bases; nucleotides outside the gene matches: 8. The germline V gene has CDR1 DFQATT and CDR2 SNEGSKA (reference sequence). The CDR3 contains 14 residues. The CDR3 spells CSARTGGARETQYF. The CDR3 bases are TGCAGTGCTAGGACCGGGGGGGCCCGCGAGACCCAGTACTTC.

J is TRBJ2-7 and V is TRBV20-1; 13 nucleotides agree with TRBD2. Germline CDR1 and CDR2: DFQATT and SNEGSKA (reference sequence). The CDR3 consists of 15 residues. V lost 3 bases and J lost 2; bases outside the gene matches: 4. The CDR3 is CSARGTSGTAYEQYF. The DNA for the CDR3 is TGCAGTGCTAGGGGGACTAGCGGGACTGCCTACGAGCAGTACTTC.

In DNA form, the CDR3 reads TGCGCCAGCAGCTTGGCGCTAGCGGTTCAAGAGACCCAGTACTTC. Its protein is CASSLALAVQETQYF. The J gene is TRBJ2-5, the V gene TRBV5-1; 7 nucleotides line up with TRBD2. The trim removed 0 bases at V and 2 bases at J, leaving 4 bases unmatched. Per the germline V gene, CDR1 is SGHRS and CDR2 is YFSETQ. The CDR3 sequence is 15 residues long.

This clonotype was detected a few times. This chain links TRBV4-3 with TRBJ1-2; D gene unclear. Germline values: CDR1 LGHNA, CDR2 YSLEER. With 1 base removed from V and 8 bases from J, the gap between germline ends came to 14 bases. The CDR3 is 14 amino acids. The CDR3 DNA sequence: TGCGCCAGCAGCCAAGTTAATCCCTCCGACGGCTACACCTTC. It encodes CASSQVNPSDGYTF.

The chain has TRBV4-1 and TRBJ1-6, with TRBD1 as a possible D gene (6 bases). The ends were cut back, 1 base at V and 0 bases at J, with 16 bases in the middle. The germline CDR1 and CDR2 sequences are MGHRA and YSYEKL. This CDR3 region has 19 residues. CDR3 nucleotides: TGCGCCAGCAGCCAAGTGGGGGGCAGGAAGAGCTCCTATAATTCACCCCTCCACTTT. This sequence encodes CASSQVGGRKSSYNSPLHF.

This clonotype was seen only a few times. The chain uses TRBV29-1 and TRBJ2-1; D possibly uses TRBD1 or TRBD2 (5 bases each). The CDR3 is 16 residues long. Germline lookup yields CDR1 SQVTM and CDR2 ANQGSEA. V dropped 1 base and J dropped 5 bases, with 18 bases sitting between them. The CDR3 nucleotides read TGCAGCGTTGAAGGGTACCGGGACCGACCCAACAATGAGCAGTTCTTC. Translation: CSVEGYRDRPNNEQFF.

This clonotype has just a few counts. V usage is TRBV20-1 and J usage is TRBJ2-5, with D unresolved. Germline lookup yields CDR1 DFQATT and CDR2 SNEGSKA (reference sequence). This CDR3 is 12 amino acids long. For the CDR3, the DNA is TGCATATTACTAAGTGGGGAAGAGACCCAGTACTTC. Amino acids: CILLSGEETQYF.

A note on this clonotype: Just one base apart from a much larger clone, this may be a read error. This chain connects TRBV28 to TRBJ1-4; D perhaps matches TRBD1 (5 bases). CDR1 MDHEN and CDR2 SYDVKM come from the germline V gene. The CDR3 spans 14 residues. CDR3 DNA: TGTGCCAGCAGTATACTCCAGGGAACTGAAAGACTGTTTTTT. Translation: CASSILQGTERLFF.

The rearrangement joins TRBV12-3 or TRBV12-4 to TRBJ1-2; D may be TRBD1 (6 bases). Trimming left V 4 bases short and J 8 bases short, with 17 bases between. CDR3 length: 14 residues. CDR3 DNA sequence: TGTGCCAGCAGTTCCAGGGGCCAGGGTGAGGGCTACACCTTC. The encoded protein is CASSSRGQGEGYTF.

The chain joins TRBV4-1 to TRBJ2-1; D is possibly TRBD2 (6 bases). The germline gives CDR1 MGHRA, CDR2 YSYEKL. This CDR3 is built from 17 residues. Trimming stripped 0 bases from V and 8 bases from J, with 20 bases between. The CDR3 region is CASSQEPTSVGFDEQFF. DNA for the CDR3: TGCGCCAGCAGCCAAGAGCCGACTAGTGTTGGGTTCGATGAGCAGTTCTTC.

The chain uses TRBV6-6 and TRBJ1-1, with TRBD1 as a possible D gene (5 bases). Trimming took 7 bases from V and 3 from J, leaving 15 bases between them. CDR1 is MNHNY, CDR2 SVGAGI, per germline (reference sequence). The CDR3 runs 14 residues. As DNA, the CDR3 is TGTGCCAGCACCTACCGGGGCGGGGACACTGAAGCTTTCTTT. Amino acid sequence: CASTYRGGDTEAFF.

The rearrangement links TRBV10-3 to TRBJ2-7; TRBD1 matches 8 bases. The V gene's germline CDR1 is ENHRY and CDR2 SYGVKD. The CDR3 runs 13 residues. With 6 bases clipped from V and 5 bases from J, the junction kept 6 bases outside the gene matches. The CDR3 is CAISDGQGDEQYF. CDR3 nucleotides: TGTGCCATCAGCGACGGACAGGGCGACGAGCAGTACTTC.

The chain uses TRBV7-2 and TRBJ1-2; 9 nucleotides align to TRBD1. Germline values: CDR1 SGHTA, CDR2 FQGNSA. CDR3 length: 14 amino acids. V lost 5 bases and J lost 9; bases outside the gene matches: 10. CDR3 residues: CASSTGTGGRSYTF. The CDR3 nucleotides read TGTGCCAGCAGCACGGGAACAGGGGGCAGAAGCTACACCTTC.

In regard to this clonotype: One end of the junction does not line up with germline, which may come from a read error. The chain combines TRBV6-1 with TRBJ2-1, with 9 bases identical to TRBD2. The CDR3 consists of 16 residues. CDR1 is MNHNS and CDR2 is SASEGT in the germline V gene. CDR3 amino acids: CAGRHRGGRAEDEQFF. Here the CDR3 DNA reads TGTGCCGGCAGGCACCGAGGCGGGAGGGCTGAAGATGAGCAGTTCTTC.

The chain has TRBV20-1 and TRBJ2-4, with TRBD1 as a possible D gene (6 bases). Between the trimmed V and J ends, which lost 5 bases and 7 bases, there was a span of 24 bases. The CDR3 contains 16 residues. CDR1 and CDR2 from the germline V gene are DFQATT and SNEGSKA (reference sequence). CDR3 sequence (DNA): TGCAGTGCTGGCCCCAGGGGCCTCAGTTTCGGGAACATTCAGTACTTC. Residues: CSAGPRGLSFGNIQYF.

This clonotype occurred a few times. The V gene is TRBV12-3 or TRBV12-4, the J gene TRBJ1-2; 8 bases agree with TRBD1. CDR3 length: 14 amino acids. V lost 3 bases to trimming and J lost 5 bases; unmatched junction nucleotides: 5. The CDR3 coding sequence is TGTGCCAGCAGTTTGACACAGGGGGATTATGGCTACACCTTC. Amino acid sequence: CASSLTQGDYGYTF.

This clonotype was found a few times. V is TRBV29-1 and J is TRBJ2-7, with D perhaps being TRBD1 or TRBD2 (5 bases each). V lost 5 bases and J 6 bases, leaving 8 bases between the germline ends. Germline CDR1 reads SQVTM; CDR2 reads ANQGSEA. The CDR3 is made up of 10 amino acids. The CDR3 DNA reads TGCAGCGTTATGAGGGGCGAGCAGTACTTC. As protein: CSVMRGEQYF.

This clonotype was picked up a small number of times. This chain uses TRBV20-1 with TRBJ1-2, with 7 positions matching TRBD1. V lost 4 bases and J lost 5; bases outside the gene matches: 10. The CDR3 covers 14 residues. Germline CDR1 reads DFQATT; CDR2 reads SNEGSKA (reference sequence). The CDR3 nucleotides are TGCAGTGCTATAAGTGACAGGGACAAATATGGCTACACCTTC. It yields the protein CSAISDRDKYGYTF.

This clonotype was observed once. The chain links TRBV3-1 to TRBJ2-2; D remains ambiguous. With 6 bases removed from V and 0 bases from J, the gap between germline ends came to 14 bases. The CDR3 contains 16 residues. Germline-derived CDR1 and CDR2 are LGHDT and YNNKEL (reference sequence). In DNA, the CDR3 is TGTGCCAGCAGACGTTTAGAAGCTTCGAACACCGGGGAGCTGTTTTTT. It specifies CASRRLEASNTGELFF.

V gene TRBV12-3 or TRBV12-4 combines with J gene TRBJ2-3; D ambiguous. The CDR3 length is 10 residues. The V and J ends lost 11 bases and 0 bases respectively, with 3 bases between them. The CDR3 bases are TGTGCCGATAGCACAGATACGCAGTATTTT. This gives the protein CADSTDTQYF.